This record concerns one TCR beta chain sequence. Per the authors' pipeline: It was from reference gene primer amplification that nucleated cell counts were estimated. The table came from immunoSEQ multiplex PCR; TCRdb's copy has only in-frame clones and leaves some out. For V, J and clone size, that table is used; D and trimming come from the DNA. The sample has 120,000 to 150,000 clones, around 82% seen once. The sample originates from a study of blood T cell repertoires in COVID-19. Background on the study: Samples of COVID-19 (acute and convalescent) were obtained from the United States, Italy and Spain. T cells, B-cell-depleted T cells, or PBMCs supplied cDNA or gDNA.

Trimming at V came to 5 bases and at J to 3 bases, leaving 3 bases not matched to a gene. This CDR3 is 15 amino acids long. Germline V gene lookup returns CDR1 SGHVS and CDR2 FNYEAQ. This TCR was sampled from a man aged 60 to 75 with acute or convalescent COVID-19. The V gene is TRBV7-6, the J gene TRBJ2-1, with 11 bases lining up with TRBD2. Material: peripheral blood. This chain's CDR3 is CASSPGTSGYNEQFF. CDR3 sequence (DNA): TGTGCCAGCAGCCCGGGGACTAGCGGCTACAATGAGCAGTTCTTC.